This T cell receptor (beta chain) was found in a study of blood T cell repertoires in COVID-19. Study summary: Both acute and convalescent COVID-19 samples were obtained from the United States, Italy and Spain. Nucleic acid was either cDNA or gDNA, and it came from T cells, B-cell-depleted T cells, or PBMCs.

Germline-derived CDR1 and CDR2 are SGHTA and FQGNSA. Trimming pared 0 bases from V and 4 bases from J, leaving 12 bases between. This CDR3 comprises 15 residues. In the original processing: It was from reference gene primer amplification that nucleated cell counts were estimated. TCRdb keeps only in-frame clones here, not all; method: immunoSEQ multiplex PCR. The V and J calls and clone size come from that table; D and trimming were worked out from the DNA. The sample holds 120,000 to 150,000 clones, 70% to 85% seen once. The chain couples TRBV7-2 to TRBJ1-1; TRBD1 might be the D (5 bases). The TCR sequence derives from a man aged 55 to 70 with acute or convalescent COVID-19. The sample taken for sequencing was peripheral blood. Here the CDR3 DNA reads TGTGCCAGCAGCTTAGCTAATCTGGGGCGCACTGAAGCTTTCTTT. This translates into CASSLANLGRTEAFF.